This T cell receptor (beta chain) was documented in a study of long-term antiretroviral therapy in people with HIV. This was the immunoSEQ v3.0 assay at survey level. TCRdb's copy holds only in-frame clones and misses some; the assay was immunoSEQ multiplex PCR. This table holds approximately 12,000 clones, nearly 85% found once. Germline-derived CDR1 and CDR2 are SGHTA and FQGNSA. The V end was cut by 6 bases, the J end by 7 bases, with 16 bases between. The CDR3 totals 14 residues. This clone came up a few times. Material: unsorted PBMCs, obtained 3.4 years after starting antiretroviral therapy. The receptor's source is a man aged 35 to 55 with HIV. The J gene is TRBJ1-5, the V gene TRBV7-2; D may be TRBD1 (5 bases). This CDR3 reads CASSFLGVGQPQHF. CDR3 in DNA: TGTGCCAGCAGTTTTTTGGGGGTAGGACAGCCCCAGCATTTT.